This T cell receptor beta chain originates from a study of vaccination and CD4 T cells after COVID-19. About this clonotype itself: Antigen specificity is unknown.

The study's findings and limits: Spike mono-reactive clones accounted for 304 of the 307 vaccine-specific clones found in convalescent patients.

The assay that was used to sequence DNA from cultured CD4+ T cells was the Oncomine TCR Beta short-read assay. Researchers extracted genomic DNA from CD4+ T cells that had been cultured. TCRdb fed the PCR reads into MiXCR, producing one record per CDR3 protein. Counted here are about 14,000 distinct CDR3 sequences, roughly 50% occurring once; the ten biggest clones make up around 15%. Germline CDR1 is DFQATT and CDR2 is SNEGSKA (reference sequence). V was trimmed by 8 bases and J by 8 bases, leaving 24 bases between them. This CDR3 region has 14 residues. Treatment meaning: approximately nine-day PBMC culture with coronavirus spike peptide pools or control peptides (ViraFEST assay).

The material sequenced was CD4+ T cells from blood, cultured in vitro. The V and J genes are TRBV20-1 and TRBJ2-5; weak D call: TRBD2 (5 bases). The receptor's source is a human donor who had recovered from COVID-19. CDR3 in DNA: TGCAGTTCAACTGGACTCTCGGTAGTAGAAACCCAGTACTTC. Residues: CSSTGLSVVETQYF.